These 3 T cell receptor beta chains originate from one sample sequenced in a study of T cells in Graves' hyperthyroidism and ophthalmopathy. Regions amplified from RNA transcripts were the TCR beta CDR3 regions. The HTBI set primed first-round TCR CDR3 RT-PCR. Each CDR3 protein gets one entry after TCRdb re-called the multiplex PCR reads with MiXCR. The sample lists hundreds of thousands of distinct CDR3 sequences, over 35% occurring once. Sequencing input: blood. Receptors were obtained from a man younger than 35 with Graves' hyperthyroidism.

This clonotype was counted many times. The chain uses TRBV15 and TRBJ2-5; 9 bases agree with TRBD1. The ends lost 7 bases at V and 3 bases at J; junction bases unmatched: 9. The germline CDR1 and CDR2 sequences are LNHNV and YYDKDF (reference sequence). This CDR3 is 15 amino acids long. This CDR3 reads CATTNRGREEETQYF. CDR3 bases: TGTGCCACCACAAACAGGGGGCGAGAGGAAGAGACCCAGTACTTC.

The chain links TRBV7-3 to TRBJ2-2; unclear D gene. The CDR3 totals 14 residues. CDR1 is SGHTA, CDR2 FQGTGA, per germline. V lost 2 bases and J lost 4, with 8 bases in between. CDR3 sequence (DNA): TGTGCCAGCAGCTTAGGGGTAACCACCGGGGAGCTGTTTTTT. It yields the protein CASSLGVTTGELFF.

This clonotype was recorded at least ten times. The chain recombines TRBV19 with TRBJ1-5, with D uncertain. Trimming removed 3 bases at V and 0 bases at J, with 6 bases between. Germline V gene lookup returns CDR1 LNHDA and CDR2 SQIVND (reference sequence). The CDR3 sequence is 14 residues long. The CDR3 reads CASSIQDSNQPQHF. Here the CDR3 DNA reads TGTGCCAGTAGTATCCAGGATAGCAATCAGCCCCAGCATTTT.